The entry below gives a single TCR beta chain sequence along with its context. This specimen comes from a study of graft-versus-host responses after intestinal transplantation. Assay used: immunoSEQ multiplex PCR; TCRdb lists only in-frame clones, some missing. This table holds tens of thousands of clones, approximately 92% found once. V shed 1 base and J 5 bases; nucleotides not matched to a gene: 3. Germline V lookup: CDR1 PRHDT, CDR2 FYEKMQ (reference sequence). The CDR3 spans 15 residues. The source is a human patient who received an intestinal transplant, so some T cells may come from the graft donor. The source material was PBMCs, sampled about 800 days after a first intestinal transplant, on the day of a second. The rearrangement uses TRBV13 and TRBJ2-7; 12 bases align to TRBD1. CDR3 bases: TGTGCCAGCAGCTTAGAAGGGACAGGGGGCCACGAGCAGTACTTC. Translation gives CASSLEGTGGHEQYF.